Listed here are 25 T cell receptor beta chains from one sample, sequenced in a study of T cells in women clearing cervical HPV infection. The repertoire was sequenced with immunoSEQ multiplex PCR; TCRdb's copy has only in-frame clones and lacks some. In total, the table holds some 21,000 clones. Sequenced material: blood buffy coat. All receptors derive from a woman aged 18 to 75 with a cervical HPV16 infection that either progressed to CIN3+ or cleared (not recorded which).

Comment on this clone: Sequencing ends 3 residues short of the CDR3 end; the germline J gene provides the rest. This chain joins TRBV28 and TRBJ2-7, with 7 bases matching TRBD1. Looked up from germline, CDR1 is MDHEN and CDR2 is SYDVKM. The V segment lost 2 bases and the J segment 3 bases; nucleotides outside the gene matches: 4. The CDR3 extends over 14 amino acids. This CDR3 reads CASSLHRGYYEQYF. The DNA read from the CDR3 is TGTGCCAGCAGTTTACACAGGGGCTACTACGAG.

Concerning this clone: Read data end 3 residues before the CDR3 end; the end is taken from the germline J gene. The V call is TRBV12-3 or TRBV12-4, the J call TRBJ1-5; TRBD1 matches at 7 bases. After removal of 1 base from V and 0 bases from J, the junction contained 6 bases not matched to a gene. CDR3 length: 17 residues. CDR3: CASSLGTGTYSNQPQHF. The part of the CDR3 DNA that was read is TGTGCCAGCAGTTTAGGGACAGGAACTTATAGCAATCAGCCC.

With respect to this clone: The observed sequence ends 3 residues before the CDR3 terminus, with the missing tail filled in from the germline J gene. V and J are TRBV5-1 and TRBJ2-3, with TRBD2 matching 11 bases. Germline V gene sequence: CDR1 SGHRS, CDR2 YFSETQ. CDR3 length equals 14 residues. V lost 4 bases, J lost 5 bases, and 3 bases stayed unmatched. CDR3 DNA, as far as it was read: TGCGCCAGCAGCCCGGGGACTAGCGGAGATACG. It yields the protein CASSPGTSGDT. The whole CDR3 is CASSPGTSGDTQYF.

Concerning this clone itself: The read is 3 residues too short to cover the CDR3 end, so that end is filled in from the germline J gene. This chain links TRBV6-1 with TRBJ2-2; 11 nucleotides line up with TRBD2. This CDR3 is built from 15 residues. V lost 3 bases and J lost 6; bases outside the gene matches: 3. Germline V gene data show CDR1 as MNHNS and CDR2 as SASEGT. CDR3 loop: CASSEGTSGAGELFF. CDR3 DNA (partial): TGTGCCAGCAGTGAGGGGACTAGCGGAGCCGGGGAG.

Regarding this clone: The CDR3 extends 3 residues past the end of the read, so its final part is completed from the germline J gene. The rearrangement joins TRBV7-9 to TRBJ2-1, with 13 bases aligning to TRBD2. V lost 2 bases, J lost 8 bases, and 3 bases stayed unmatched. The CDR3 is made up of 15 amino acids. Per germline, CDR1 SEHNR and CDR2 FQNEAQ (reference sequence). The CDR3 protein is CASSLRTSGSDEQFF. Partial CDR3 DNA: TGTGCCAGCAGCTTAAGGACTAGCGGGAGCGATGAG.

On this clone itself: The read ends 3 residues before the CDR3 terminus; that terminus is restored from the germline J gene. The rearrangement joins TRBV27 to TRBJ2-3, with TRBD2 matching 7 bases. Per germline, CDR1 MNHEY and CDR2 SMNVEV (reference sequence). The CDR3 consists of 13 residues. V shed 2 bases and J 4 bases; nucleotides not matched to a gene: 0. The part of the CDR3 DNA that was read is TGTGCCAGCAGTTTAGCGGGAGCAGATACG. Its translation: CASSLAGADT. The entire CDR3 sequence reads CASSLAGADTQYF.

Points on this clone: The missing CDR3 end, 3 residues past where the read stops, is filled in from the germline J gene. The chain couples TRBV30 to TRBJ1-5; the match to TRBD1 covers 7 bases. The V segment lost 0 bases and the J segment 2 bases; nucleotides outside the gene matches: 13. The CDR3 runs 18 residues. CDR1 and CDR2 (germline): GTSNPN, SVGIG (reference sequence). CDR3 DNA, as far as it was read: TGTGCCTGGAGTGTATCTAACAGGGGATCAGGGGGCAATCAGCCC. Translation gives CAWSVSNRGSGGNQP. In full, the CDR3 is CAWSVSNRGSGGNQPQHF.

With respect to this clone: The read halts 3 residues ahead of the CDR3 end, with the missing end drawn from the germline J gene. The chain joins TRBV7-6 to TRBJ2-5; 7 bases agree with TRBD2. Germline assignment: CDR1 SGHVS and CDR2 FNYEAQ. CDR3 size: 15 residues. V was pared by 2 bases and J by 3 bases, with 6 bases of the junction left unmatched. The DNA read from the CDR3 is TGTGCCAGCAGCTTATTGGGGGGGTTTGAAGAGACC. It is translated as CASSLLGGFEET. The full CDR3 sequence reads CASSLLGGFEETQYF.

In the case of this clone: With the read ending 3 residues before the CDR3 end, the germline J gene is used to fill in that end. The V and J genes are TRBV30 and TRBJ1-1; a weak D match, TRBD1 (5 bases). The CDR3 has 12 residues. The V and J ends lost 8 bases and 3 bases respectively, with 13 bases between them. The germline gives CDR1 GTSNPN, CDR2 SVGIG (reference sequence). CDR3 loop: CAGGNRDTEAFF. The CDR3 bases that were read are TGTGCCGGGGGGAATAGGGACACTGAA.

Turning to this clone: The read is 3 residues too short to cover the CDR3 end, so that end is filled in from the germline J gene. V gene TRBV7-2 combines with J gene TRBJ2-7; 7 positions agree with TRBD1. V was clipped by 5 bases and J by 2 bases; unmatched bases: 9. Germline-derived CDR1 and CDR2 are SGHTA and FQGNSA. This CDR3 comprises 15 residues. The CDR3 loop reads CASSLLGTAPYEQYF. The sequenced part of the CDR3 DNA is TGTGCCAGCAGCCTACTCGGGACAGCCCCCTACGAG.

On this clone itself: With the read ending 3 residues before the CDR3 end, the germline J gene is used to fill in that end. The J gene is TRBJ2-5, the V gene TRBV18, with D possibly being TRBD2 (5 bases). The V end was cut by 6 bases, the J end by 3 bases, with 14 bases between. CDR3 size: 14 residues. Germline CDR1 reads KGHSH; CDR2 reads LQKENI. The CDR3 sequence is CASSERPREETQYF. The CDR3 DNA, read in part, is TGTGCCAGCTCCGAGCGGCCCAGAGAAGAGACC.

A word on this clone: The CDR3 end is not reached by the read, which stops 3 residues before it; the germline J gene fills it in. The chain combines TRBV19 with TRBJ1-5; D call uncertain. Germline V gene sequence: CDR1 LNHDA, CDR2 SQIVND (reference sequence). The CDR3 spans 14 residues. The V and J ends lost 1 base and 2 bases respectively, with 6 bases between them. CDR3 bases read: TGTGCCAGTAGTATAGGGGCAGGCAATCAGCCC. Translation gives CASSIGAGNQP. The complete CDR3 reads CASSIGAGNQPQHF.

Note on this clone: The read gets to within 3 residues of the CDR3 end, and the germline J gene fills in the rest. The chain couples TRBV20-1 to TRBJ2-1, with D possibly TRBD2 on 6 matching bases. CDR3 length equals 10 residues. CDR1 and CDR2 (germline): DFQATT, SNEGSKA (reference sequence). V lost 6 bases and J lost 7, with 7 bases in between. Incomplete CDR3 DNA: TGCAGTGCAGGGACTAATGAG. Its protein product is CSAGTNE. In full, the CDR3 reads CSAGTNEQFF.

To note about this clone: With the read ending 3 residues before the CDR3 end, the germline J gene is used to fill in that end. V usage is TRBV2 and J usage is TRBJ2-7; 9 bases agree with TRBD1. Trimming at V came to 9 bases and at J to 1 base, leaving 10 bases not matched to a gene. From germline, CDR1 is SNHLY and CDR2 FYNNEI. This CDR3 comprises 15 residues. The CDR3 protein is CASSADRGGSYEQYF. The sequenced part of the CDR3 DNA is TGTGCCAGTTCCGCGGACAGGGGAGGTTCCTACGAG.

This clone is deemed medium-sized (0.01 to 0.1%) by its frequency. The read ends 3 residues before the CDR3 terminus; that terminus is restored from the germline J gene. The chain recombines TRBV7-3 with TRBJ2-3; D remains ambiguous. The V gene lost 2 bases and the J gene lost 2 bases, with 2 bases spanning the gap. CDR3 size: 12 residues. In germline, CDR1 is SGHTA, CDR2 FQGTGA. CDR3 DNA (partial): TGTGCCAGCAGCTTACTCACAGATACG. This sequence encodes CASSLLTDT. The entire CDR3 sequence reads CASSLLTDTQYF.

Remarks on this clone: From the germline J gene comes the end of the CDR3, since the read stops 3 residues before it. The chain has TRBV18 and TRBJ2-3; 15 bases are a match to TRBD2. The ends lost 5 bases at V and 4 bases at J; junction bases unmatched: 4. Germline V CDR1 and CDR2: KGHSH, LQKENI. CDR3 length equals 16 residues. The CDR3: CASSTGLAGGPDTQYF. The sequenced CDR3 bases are TGTGCCAGCTCAACGGGACTAGCGGGAGGACCAGATACG.

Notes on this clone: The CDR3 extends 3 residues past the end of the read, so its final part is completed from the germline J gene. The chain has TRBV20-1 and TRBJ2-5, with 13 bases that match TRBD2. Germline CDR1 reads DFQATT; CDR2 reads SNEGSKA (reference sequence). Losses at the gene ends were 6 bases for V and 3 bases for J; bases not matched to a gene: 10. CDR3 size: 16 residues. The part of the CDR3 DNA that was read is TGCAGTGCCGTAAGAGGGGGACTAGCGGGGAAAGAGACC. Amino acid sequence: CSAVRGGLAGKET. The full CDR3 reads CSAVRGGLAGKETQYF.

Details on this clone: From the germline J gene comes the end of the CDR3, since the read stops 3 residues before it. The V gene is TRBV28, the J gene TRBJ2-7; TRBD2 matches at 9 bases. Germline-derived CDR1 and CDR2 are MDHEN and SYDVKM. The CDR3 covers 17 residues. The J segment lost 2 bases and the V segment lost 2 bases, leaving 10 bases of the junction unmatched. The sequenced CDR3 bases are TGTGCCAGCAGTTTACGGGCTAGCGGGGTACTCCCCTACGAG. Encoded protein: CASSLRASGVLPYE. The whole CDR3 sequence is CASSLRASGVLPYEQYF.

The CDR3 bases that were read are TGTGCCAGCAGCCTTACCTCGTCCGGCACCGGGGAG. Protein sequence: CASSLTSSGTGE. The complete CDR3 reads CASSLTSSGTGELFF. The V gene is TRBV7-9, the J gene TRBJ2-2; D gene uncertain. Read coverage stops 3 residues before the CDR3 terminus; the germline J gene supplies the remainder. This CDR3 is built from 15 residues. Trimming took off 5 bases at V and 4 bases at J, with 14 bases between the two ends. Germline loops: CDR1 SEHNR, CDR2 FQNEAQ (reference sequence). The entire variable domain, with the rest obtained from reference TRBV7-9 and TRBJ2-2, is as follows: DTGVSQNPRHKITKRGQNVTFRCDPISEHNRLYWYRQTLGQGPEFLTYFQNEAQLEKSRLLSDRFSAERPKGSFSTLEIQRTEQGDSAMYLCASSLTSSGTGELFFGEGSRLTVL.

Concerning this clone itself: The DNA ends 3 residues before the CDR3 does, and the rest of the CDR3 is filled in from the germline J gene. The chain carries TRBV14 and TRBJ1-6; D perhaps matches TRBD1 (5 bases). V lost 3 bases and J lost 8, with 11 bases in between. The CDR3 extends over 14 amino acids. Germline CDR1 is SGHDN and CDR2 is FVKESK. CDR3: CASSQRGADSPLHF. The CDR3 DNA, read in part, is TGTGCCAGCAGCCAGAGAGGGGCGGATTCACCC.

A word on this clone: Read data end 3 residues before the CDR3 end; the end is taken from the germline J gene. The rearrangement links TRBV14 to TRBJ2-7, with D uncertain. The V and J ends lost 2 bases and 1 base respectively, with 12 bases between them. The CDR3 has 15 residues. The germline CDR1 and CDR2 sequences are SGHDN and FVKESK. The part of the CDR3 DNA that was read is TGTGCCAGCAGCCAATACTCCCTGACTTCCTACGAG. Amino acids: CASSQYSLTSYE. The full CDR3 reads CASSQYSLTSYEQYF.

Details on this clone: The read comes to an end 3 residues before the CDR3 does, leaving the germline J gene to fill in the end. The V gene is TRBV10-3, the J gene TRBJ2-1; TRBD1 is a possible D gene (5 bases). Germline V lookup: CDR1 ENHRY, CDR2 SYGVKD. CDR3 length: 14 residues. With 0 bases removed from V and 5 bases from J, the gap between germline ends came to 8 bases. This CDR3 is CAISESTANNEQFF. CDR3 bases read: TGTGCCATCAGTGAGTCGACAGCAAACAATGAG.

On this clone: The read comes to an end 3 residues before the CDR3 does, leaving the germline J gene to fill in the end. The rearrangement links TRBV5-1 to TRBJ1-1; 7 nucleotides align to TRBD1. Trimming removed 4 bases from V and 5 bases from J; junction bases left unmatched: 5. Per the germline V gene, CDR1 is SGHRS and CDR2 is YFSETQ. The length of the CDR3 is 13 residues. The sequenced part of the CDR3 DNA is TGCGCCAGCAGCAACAGGGGAGGGACTGAA. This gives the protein CASSNRGGTE. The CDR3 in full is CASSNRGGTEAFF.

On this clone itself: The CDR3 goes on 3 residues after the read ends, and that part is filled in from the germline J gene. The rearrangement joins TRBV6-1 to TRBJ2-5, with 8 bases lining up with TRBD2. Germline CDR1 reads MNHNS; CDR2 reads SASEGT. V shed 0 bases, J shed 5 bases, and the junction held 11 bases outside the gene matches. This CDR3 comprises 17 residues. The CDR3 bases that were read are TGTGCCAGCAGTGAAGCACCTGGCAGCGGGAGTTGGGAGACC. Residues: CASSEAPGSGSWET. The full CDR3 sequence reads CASSEAPGSGSWETQYF.

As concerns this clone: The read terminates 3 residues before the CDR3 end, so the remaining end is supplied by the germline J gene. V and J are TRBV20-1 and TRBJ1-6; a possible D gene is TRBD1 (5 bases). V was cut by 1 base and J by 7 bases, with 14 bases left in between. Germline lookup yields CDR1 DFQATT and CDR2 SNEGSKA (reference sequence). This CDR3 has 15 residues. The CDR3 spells CSARVARGWNSPLHF. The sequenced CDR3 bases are TGCAGTGCTAGAGTAGCGCGGGGGTGGAATTCACCC.